The entry below describes one TCR beta chain. The PCR used 60 Vbeta and 13 Jbeta primers. Assay used: immunoSEQ multiplex PCR; TCRdb lists only in-frame clones, some missing. In the table there are 90,000 to 150,000 clones, roughly three quarters of which are singletons. This CDR3 comprises 15 residues. Trimming at V came to 2 bases and at J to 0 bases, leaving 0 bases not matched to a gene. Germline V lookup: CDR1 SGHRS, CDR2 YFSETQ. The data were taken from a study of cytomegalovirus exposure and HLA in healthy donors. The sequenced sample consisted of PBMCs. The chain joins TRBV5-1 to TRBJ2-2; 8 bases line up with TRBD2. The TCR comes from a woman aged 40 to 49 in good health and CMV-seropositive. CDR3 protein: CASSLAGANTGELFF. CDR3 DNA sequence: TGCGCCAGCAGCTTAGCGGGGGCGAACACCGGGGAGCTGTTTTTT.